Presented here are 19 T cell receptor beta chains from one specimen sequenced in a study of T cell responses to AZD1222 COVID-19 vaccine. Clones were sequenced by immunoSEQ multiplex PCR, and TCRdb holds only the in-frame ones, with some missing. The table shows fewer than 55,000 clones, with 83% occurring only once. The source was peripheral blood, collected on day 0 of AZD1222 vaccination. The receptors originated from an adult in good health.

The chain carries TRBV14 and TRBJ1-1; D gene uncertain. Germline V gives CDR1 SGHDN, CDR2 FVKESK. With 5 bases removed from V and 7 bases from J, the gap between germline ends came to 17 bases. This CDR3 is 14 amino acids long. The chain's CDR3 is CASSSEVPTGEAFF. The CDR3, as DNA: TGTGCCAGCAGCTCCGAGGTCCCCACCGGTGAAGCTTTCTTT.

This chain joins TRBV24-1 and TRBJ2-1; a possible D gene is TRBD2 (6 bases). CDR1 KGHDR and CDR2 SFDVKD come from the germline V gene. This CDR3 comprises 13 residues. V gave up 5 bases and J gave up 10 bases, with 14 bases separating them. CDR3 sequence (DNA): TGTGCCACCAGTGGATGGTACGGGGGAGAGCAGTTCTTC. This encodes CATSGWYGGEQFF.

The chain has TRBV6-2 or TRBV6-3 and TRBJ1-1; D is possibly TRBD1 (5 bases). CDR3 length equals 16 residues. V was cut by 0 bases and J by 0 bases, with 11 bases left in between. Germline V gene lookup returns CDR1 MNHEY and CDR2 SVGEGT. The CDR3 sequence: CASSYSGGRVNTEAFF. The CDR3 region has the DNA TGTGCCAGCAGTTACTCCGGGGGTCGGGTGAACACTGAAGCTTTCTTT.

CDR3: CASSVRGGAFGNTIYF. Written as DNA, the CDR3 is TGTGCCAGCAGTGTCCGGGGTGGGGCCTTCGGAAACACCATATATTTT. The rearrangement joins TRBV6-1 to TRBJ1-3; a possible D gene is TRBD1 (5 bases). This CDR3 comprises 16 residues. V lost 4 bases, J lost 4 bases, and 17 bases lay in between. Germline V gives CDR1 MNHNS, CDR2 SASEGT.

The rearrangement uses TRBV3-1 (or the pseudogene TRBV3-2) and TRBJ2-7, with no clear D. This CDR3 comprises 14 residues. CDR1 is LGHDT, CDR2 YNNKEL, per germline (reference sequence). The V and J ends lost 1 base and 2 bases respectively, with 9 bases between them. The CDR3 reads CASSQVGQAYEQYF. The CDR3 region has the DNA TGTGCCAGCAGCCAAGTAGGTCAGGCCTACGAGCAGTACTTC.

V usage is TRBV28 and J usage is TRBJ2-7; 9 nucleotides line up with TRBD1. Germline loops: CDR1 MDHEN, CDR2 SYDVKM. The V and J ends lost 5 bases and 3 bases, in that order; junction bases with no gene match: 8. CDR3 length equals 15 residues. The CDR3 sequence is CASSAHRQGGYEQYF. CDR3 bases: TGTGCCAGCAGTGCACATCGACAGGGGGGCTACGAGCAGTACTTC.

The chain combines TRBV5-1 with TRBJ2-7; 8 bases are shared with TRBD2. Germline CDR1 SGHRS, CDR2 YFSETQ. The CDR3 spans 16 residues. With 7 bases clipped from V and 0 bases from J, the junction kept 12 bases outside the gene matches. CDR3 sequence (DNA): TGCGCCAGCCAATTGGGAATAGCGGGGAGCTCCTACGAGCAGTACTTC. Its protein is CASQLGIAGSSYEQYF. Drawing the rest from reference TRBV5-1 and TRBJ2-7, the complete variable domain is KAGVTQTPRYLIKTRGQQVTLSCSPISGHRSVSWYQQTPGQGLQFLFEYFSETQRNKGNFPGRFSGRQFSNSRSEMNVSTLELGDSALYLCASQLGIAGSSYEQYFGPGTRLTVT.

This sequence joins TRBV7-9 and TRBJ2-5, with D tentatively TRBD2 (6 bases). The length of the CDR3 is 15 residues. CDR1 is SEHNR and CDR2 is FQNEAQ in the germline V gene (reference sequence). V was trimmed by 5 bases and J by 5 bases, leaving 18 bases between them. The CDR3 sequence: CASSLLAFRGETQYF. Here the CDR3 DNA reads TGTGCCAGCAGCCTGTTGGCGTTCCGGGGGGAGACCCAGTACTTC. The whole variable domain, remainder taken from reference TRBV7-9 and TRBJ2-5, is DTGVSQNPRHKITKRGQNVTFRCDPISEHNRLYWYRQTLGQGPEFLTYFQNEAQLEKSRLLSDRFSAERPKGSFSTLEIQRTEQGDSAMYLCASSLLAFRGETQYFGPGTRLLVL.

The rearrangement joins TRBV21-1 to TRBJ2-7; the table gives TRBD2 as D, unverified against the DNA. TRBV21-1 constitutes a pseudogene. CDR3 length equals 15 residues. CDR3 bases: TGTGCCAGCAGCCTAAGGGGACTAGCGACCTACGAGCAGTACTTC. Its translation: CASSLRGLATYEQYF.

The chain recombines TRBV5-5 with TRBJ2-2; D possibly corresponds to TRBD1 (6 bases). The V gene's germline CDR1 is SGHKS and CDR2 YYEKEE (reference sequence). CDR3 length equals 13 residues. Trimming pared 4 bases from V and 5 bases from J, leaving 9 bases between. This chain's CDR3 is CASSQRGTGELFF. CDR3 coding DNA: TGTGCCAGCAGCCAAAGGGGGACCGGGGAGCTGTTTTTT.

The chain couples TRBV6-2 or TRBV6-3 to TRBJ1-1; perhaps TRBD1 as D (5 bases). The germline gives CDR1 MNHEY, CDR2 SVGEGT. The CDR3 consists of 17 residues. The V end was cut by 0 bases, the J end by 2 bases, with 16 bases between. In DNA form, the CDR3 reads TGTGCCAGCAGTTACTCGAATTTTGGCAGGGAAAACACTGAAGCTTTCTTT. It translates to CASSYSNFGRENTEAFF.

The chain has TRBV19 and TRBJ1-5; maybe TRBD1 (6 bases). This CDR3 contains 16 residues. Deletions cut 5 bases from V and 0 bases from J, with 14 bases between. Germline V lookup: CDR1 LNHDA, CDR2 SQIVND (reference sequence). CDR3 sequence (DNA): TGTGCCAGTAGTCCGCGGACAGACTATAGCAATCAGCCCCAGCATTTT. Translated, it gives CASSPRTDYSNQPQHF.

The rearrangement links TRBV9 to TRBJ1-2, with D possibly being TRBD1 (5 bases). The CDR3 runs 14 residues. Germline V lookup: CDR1 SGDLS, CDR2 YYNGEE. Trimming left V 3 bases short and J 4 bases short, with 13 bases between. CDR3 DNA sequence: TGTGCCAGCAGCGAATCAGGGTTTGCCTATGGCTACACCTTC. It codes for CASSESGFAYGYTF.

This chain connects TRBV2 to TRBJ2-2; no clear D. The CDR3 covers 12 residues. Per germline, CDR1 SNHLY and CDR2 FYNNEI. With 6 bases removed from V and 3 bases from J, the gap between germline ends came to 5 bases. CDR3 nucleotides: TGTGCCAGCAGGGGTTACACCGGGGAGCTGTTTTTT. Its protein is CASRGYTGELFF.

The chain carries TRBV7-6 and TRBJ2-6; D is ambiguous. CDR3 length: 16 residues. Germline V CDR1 and CDR2: SGHVS, FNYEAQ. The germline V and J ends were trimmed by 4 bases and 4 bases, with 14 bases remaining between them. Written as DNA, the CDR3 is TGTGCCAGCAGCTCCCGACTGCTCCTCGGGGCCAACGTCCTGACTTTC. Translation: CASSSRLLLGANVLTF.

V and J are TRBV6-5 and TRBJ2-6; D uncertain. Germline V lookup: CDR1 MNHEY, CDR2 SVGAGI. This CDR3 comprises 15 residues. V shed 2 bases and J shed 0 bases, with 5 bases lying between them. The CDR3 DNA follows: TGTGCCAGCAGTTACGGGCTCTCTGGGGCCAACGTCCTGACTTTC. The encoded protein is CASSYGLSGANVLTF.

The chain carries TRBV6-5 and TRBJ2-3, with D possibly TRBD2 on 6 matching bases. Germline-derived CDR1 and CDR2 are MNHEY and SVGAGI. This CDR3 region has 15 residues. Trimming cost V 5 bases and J 6 bases, with 18 bases left between them. CDR3 nucleotide sequence: TGTGCCAGCAGTATTACTAGCTCCCGGGGGGATACGCAGTATTTT. Protein sequence: CASSITSSRGDTQYF.

The chain recombines TRBV18 with TRBJ2-7, with 14 bases aligning to TRBD2. The CDR3 sequence is 15 residues long. J gave up 3 bases and V 4 bases, and 2 bases lay outside the gene matches. CDR1 is KGHSH and CDR2 is LQKENI in the germline V gene. CDR3 amino acids: CASSRLAGGSYEQYF. CDR3 in DNA: TGTGCCAGCTCACGACTAGCGGGAGGGAGCTACGAGCAGTACTTC. Combining the CDR3 with reference TRBV18 and TRBJ2-7 gives the whole variable domain NAGVMQNPRHLVRRRGQEARLRCSPMKGHSHVYWYRQLPEEGLKFMVYLQKENIIDESGMPKERFSAEFPKEGPSILRIQQVVRGDSAAYFCASSRLAGGSYEQYFGPGTRLTVT.

V gene TRBV15 combines with J gene TRBJ2-5; 9 bases line up with TRBD2. V was clipped by 4 bases and J by 5 bases; unmatched bases: 8. This CDR3 is built from 15 residues. Germline loops: CDR1 LNHNV, CDR2 YYDKDF (reference sequence). The CDR3 protein is CATSIERLAVETQYF. In nucleotides, the CDR3 is TGTGCCACCAGCATCGAGAGACTAGCGGTTGAGACCCAGTACTTC.